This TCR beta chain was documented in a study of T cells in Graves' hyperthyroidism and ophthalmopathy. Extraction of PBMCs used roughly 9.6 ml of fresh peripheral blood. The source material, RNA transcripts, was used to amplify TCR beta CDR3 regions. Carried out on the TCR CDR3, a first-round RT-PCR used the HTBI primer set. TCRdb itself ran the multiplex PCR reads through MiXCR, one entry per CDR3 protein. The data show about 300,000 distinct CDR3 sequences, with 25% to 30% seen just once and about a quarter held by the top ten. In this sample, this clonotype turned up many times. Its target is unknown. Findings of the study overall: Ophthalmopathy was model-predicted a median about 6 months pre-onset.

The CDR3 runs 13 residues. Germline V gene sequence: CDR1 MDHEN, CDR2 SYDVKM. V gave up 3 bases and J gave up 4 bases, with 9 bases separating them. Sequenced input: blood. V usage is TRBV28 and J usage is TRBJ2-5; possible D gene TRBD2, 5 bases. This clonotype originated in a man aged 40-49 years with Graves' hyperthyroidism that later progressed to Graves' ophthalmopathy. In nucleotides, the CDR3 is TGTGCCAGCAGTTTGAGGGAAGGAGAGACCCAGTACTTC. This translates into CASSLREGETQYF. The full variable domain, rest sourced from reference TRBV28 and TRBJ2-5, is DVKVTQSSRYLVKRTGEKVFLECVQDMDHENMFWYRQDPGLGLRLIYFSYDVKMKEKGDIPEGYSVSREKKERFSLILESASTNQTSMYLCASSLREGETQYFGPGTRLLVL.